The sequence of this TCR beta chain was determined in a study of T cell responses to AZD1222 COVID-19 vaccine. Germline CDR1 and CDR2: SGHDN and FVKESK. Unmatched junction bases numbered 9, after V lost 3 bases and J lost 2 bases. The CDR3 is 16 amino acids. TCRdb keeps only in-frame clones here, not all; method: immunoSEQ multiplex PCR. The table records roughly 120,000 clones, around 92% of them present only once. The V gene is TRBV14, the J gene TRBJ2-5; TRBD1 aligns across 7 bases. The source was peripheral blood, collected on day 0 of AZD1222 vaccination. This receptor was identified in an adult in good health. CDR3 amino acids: CASSHLQGRRQETQYF. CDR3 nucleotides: TGTGCCAGCAGCCACCTACAGGGGAGAAGACAAGAGACCCAGTACTTC.